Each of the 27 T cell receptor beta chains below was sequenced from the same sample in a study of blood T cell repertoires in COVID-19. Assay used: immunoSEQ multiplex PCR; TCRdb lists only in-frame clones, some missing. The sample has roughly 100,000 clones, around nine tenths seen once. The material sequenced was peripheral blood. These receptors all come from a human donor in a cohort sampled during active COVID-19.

This chain's CDR3 is CASSLGQNPYNEQFF. The CDR3 coding sequence is TGTGCCAGCAGCCTTGGACAGAACCCCTACAATGAGCAGTTCTTC. The V call is TRBV11-2, the J call TRBJ2-1, with D possibly matching TRBD1 (6 bases). CDR1 is SGHAT and CDR2 is FQNNGV in the germline V gene. This CDR3 is built from 15 residues. The V end lost 5 bases, the J end lost 2 bases, and 13 bases lay between the germline ends. Using reference TRBV11-2 and TRBJ2-1 for the parts outside the CDR3, the full variable domain is EAGVAQSPRYKIIEKRQSVAFWCNPISGHATLYWYQQILGQGPKLLIQFQNNGVVDDSQLPKDRFSAERLKGVDSTLKIQPAKLEDSAVYLCASSLGQNPYNEQFFGPGTRLTVL.

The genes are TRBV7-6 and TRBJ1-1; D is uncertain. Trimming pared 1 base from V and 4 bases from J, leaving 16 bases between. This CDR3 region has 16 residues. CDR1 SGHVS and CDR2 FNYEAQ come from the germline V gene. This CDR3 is CASSLGAGSVGTEAFF. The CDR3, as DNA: TGTGCCAGCAGCTTAGGAGCAGGTTCCGTGGGCACTGAAGCTTTCTTT.

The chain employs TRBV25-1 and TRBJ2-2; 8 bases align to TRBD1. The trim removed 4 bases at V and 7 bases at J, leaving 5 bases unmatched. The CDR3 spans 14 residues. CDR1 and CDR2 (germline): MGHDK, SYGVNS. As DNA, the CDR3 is TGTGCCAGCAGTGTGACAGGGGAACACGGGGAGCTGTTTTTT. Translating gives CASSVTGEHGELFF.

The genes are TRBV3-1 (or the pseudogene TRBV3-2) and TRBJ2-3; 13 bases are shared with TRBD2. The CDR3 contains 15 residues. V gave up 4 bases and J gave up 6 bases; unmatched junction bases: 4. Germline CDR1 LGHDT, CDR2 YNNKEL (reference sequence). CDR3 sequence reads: CASSPTSGRADTQYF. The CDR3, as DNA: TGTGCCAGCAGCCCAACTAGCGGGAGGGCGGATACGCAGTATTTT.

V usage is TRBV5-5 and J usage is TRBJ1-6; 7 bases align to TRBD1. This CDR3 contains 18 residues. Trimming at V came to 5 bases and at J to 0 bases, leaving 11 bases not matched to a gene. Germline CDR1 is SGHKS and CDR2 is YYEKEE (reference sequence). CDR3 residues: CASSYPGQSTSYNSPLHF. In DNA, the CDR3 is TGTGCCAGCAGTTACCCGGGACAGAGCACCTCCTATAATTCACCCCTCCACTTT.

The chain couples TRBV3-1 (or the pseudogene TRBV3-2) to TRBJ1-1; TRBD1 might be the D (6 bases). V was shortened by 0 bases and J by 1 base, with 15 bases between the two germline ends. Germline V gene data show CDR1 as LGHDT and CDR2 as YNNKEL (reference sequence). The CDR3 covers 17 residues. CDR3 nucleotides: TGTGCCAGCAGCCAAGAATCGGACAGATTAAAGAACACTGAAGCTTTCTTT. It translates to CASSQESDRLKNTEAFF.

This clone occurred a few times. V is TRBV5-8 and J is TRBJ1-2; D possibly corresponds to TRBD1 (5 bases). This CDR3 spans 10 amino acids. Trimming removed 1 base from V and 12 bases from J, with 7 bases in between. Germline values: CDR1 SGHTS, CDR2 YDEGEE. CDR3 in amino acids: CASSLLRDTF. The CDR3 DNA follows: TGTGCCAGCAGCTTGCTCAGGGACACCTTC.

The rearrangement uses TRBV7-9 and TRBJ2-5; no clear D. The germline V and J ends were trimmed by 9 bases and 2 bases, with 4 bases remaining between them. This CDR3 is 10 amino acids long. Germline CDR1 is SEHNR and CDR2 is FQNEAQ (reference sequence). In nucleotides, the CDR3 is TGTGCCAGTCAGCAAGAGACCCAGTACTTC. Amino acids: CASQQETQYF.

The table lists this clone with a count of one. CDR3 region: CASSLFGGQSRPGELFF. The CDR3 region has the DNA TGCGCCAGCAGCTTGTTCGGCGGACAGAGTCGGCCCGGGGAGCTGTTTTTT. V and J are TRBV5-1 and TRBJ2-2; TRBD1 is a possible D gene (6 bases). V was pared by 1 base and J by 6 bases, with 19 bases between. CDR3 size: 17 residues. CDR1 and CDR2 from the germline V gene are SGHRS and YFSETQ. Full variable domain (rest looked up from reference TRBV5-1 and TRBJ2-2): KAGVTQTPRYLIKTRGQQVTLSCSPISGHRSVSWYQQTPGQGLQFLFEYFSETQRNKGNFPGRFSGRQFSNSRSEMNVSTLELGDSALYLCASSLFGGQSRPGELFFGEGSRLTVL.

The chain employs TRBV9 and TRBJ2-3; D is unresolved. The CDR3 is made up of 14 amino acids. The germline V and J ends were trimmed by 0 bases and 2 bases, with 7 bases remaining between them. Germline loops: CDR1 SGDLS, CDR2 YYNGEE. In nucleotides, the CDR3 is TGTGCCAGCAGCGTAGCCGTCGTCACAGATACGCAGTATTTT. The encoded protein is CASSVAVVTDTQYF.

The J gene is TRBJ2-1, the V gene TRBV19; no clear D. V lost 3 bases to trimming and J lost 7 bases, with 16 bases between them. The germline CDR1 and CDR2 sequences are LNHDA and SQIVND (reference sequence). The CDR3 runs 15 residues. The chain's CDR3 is CASSMGLSEVNEQFF. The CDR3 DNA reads TGTGCCAGTAGTATGGGTCTGAGTGAGGTTAATGAGCAGTTCTTC.

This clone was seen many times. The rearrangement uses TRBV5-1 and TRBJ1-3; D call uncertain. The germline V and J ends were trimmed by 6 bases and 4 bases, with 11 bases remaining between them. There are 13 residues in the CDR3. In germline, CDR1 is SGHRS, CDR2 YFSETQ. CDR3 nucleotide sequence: TGCGCCAGCATGGGTGACTCCGGAAACACCATATATTTT. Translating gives CASMGDSGNTIYF.

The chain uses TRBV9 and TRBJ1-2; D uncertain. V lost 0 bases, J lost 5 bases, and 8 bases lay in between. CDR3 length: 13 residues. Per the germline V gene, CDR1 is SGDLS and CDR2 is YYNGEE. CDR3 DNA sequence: TGTGCCAGCAGCGTAGTTCTCGGGTATGGCTACACCTTC. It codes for CASSVVLGYGYTF. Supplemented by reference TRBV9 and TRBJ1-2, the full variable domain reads DSGVTQTPKHLITATGQRVTLRCSPRSGDLSVYWYQQSLDQGLQFLIQYYNGEERAKGNILERFSAQQFPDLHSELNLSSLELGDSALYFCASSVVLGYGYTFGSGTRLTVV.

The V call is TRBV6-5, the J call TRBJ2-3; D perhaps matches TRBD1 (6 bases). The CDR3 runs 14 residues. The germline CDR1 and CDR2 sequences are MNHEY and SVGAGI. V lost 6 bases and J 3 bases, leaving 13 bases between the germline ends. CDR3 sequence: CASSPRGSTDTQYF. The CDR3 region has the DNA TGTGCCAGCAGCCCCAGGGGATCAACAGATACGCAGTATTTT.

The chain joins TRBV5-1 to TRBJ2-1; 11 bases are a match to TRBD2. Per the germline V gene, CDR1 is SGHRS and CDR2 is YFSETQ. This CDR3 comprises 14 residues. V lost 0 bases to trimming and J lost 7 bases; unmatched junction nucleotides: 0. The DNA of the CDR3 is TGCGCCAGCAGCTTGGGGACTAGCGGGAATGAGCAGTTCTTC. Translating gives CASSLGTSGNEQFF.

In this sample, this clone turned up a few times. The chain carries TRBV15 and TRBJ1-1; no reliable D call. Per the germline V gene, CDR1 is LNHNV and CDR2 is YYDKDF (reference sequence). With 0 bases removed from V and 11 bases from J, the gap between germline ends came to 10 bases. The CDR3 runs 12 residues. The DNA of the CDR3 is TGTGCCACCAGCAGAGAGAGCGGCCGGGCTTTCTTT. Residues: CATSRESGRAFF. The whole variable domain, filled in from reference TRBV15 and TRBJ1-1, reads DAMVIQNPRYQVTQFGKPVTLSCSQTLNHNVMYWYQQKSSQAPKLLFHYYDKDFNNEADTPDNFQSRRPNTSFCFLDIRSPGLGDTAMYLCATSRESGRAFFGQGTRLTVV.

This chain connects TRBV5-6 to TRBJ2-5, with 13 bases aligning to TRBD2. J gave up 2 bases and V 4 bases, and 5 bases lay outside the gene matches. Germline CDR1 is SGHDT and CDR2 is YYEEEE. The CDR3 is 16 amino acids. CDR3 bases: TGTGCCAGCAGCAGCCTGGGACTAGCGGGGCAAGAGACCCAGTACTTC. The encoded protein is CASSSLGLAGQETQYF.

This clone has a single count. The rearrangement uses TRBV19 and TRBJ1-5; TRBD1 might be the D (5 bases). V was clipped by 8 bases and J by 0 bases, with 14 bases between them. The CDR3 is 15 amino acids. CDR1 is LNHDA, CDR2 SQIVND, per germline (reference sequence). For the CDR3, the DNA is TGTGCCAGTTCTATGAAAAGGGGTAGCAATCAGCCCCAGCATTTT. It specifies CASSMKRGSNQPQHF.

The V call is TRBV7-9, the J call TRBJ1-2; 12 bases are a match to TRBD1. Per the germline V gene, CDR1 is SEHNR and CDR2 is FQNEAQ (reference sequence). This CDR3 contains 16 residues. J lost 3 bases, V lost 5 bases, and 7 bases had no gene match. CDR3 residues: CASSPGTGGVDYGYTF. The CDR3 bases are TGTGCCAGCAGCCCTGGGACAGGGGGCGTTGACTATGGCTACACCTTC.

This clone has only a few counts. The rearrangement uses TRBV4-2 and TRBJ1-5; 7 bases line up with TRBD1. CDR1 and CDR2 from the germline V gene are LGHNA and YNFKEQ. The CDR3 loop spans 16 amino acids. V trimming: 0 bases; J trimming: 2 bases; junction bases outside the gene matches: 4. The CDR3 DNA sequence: TGTGCCAGCAGCCAAGATCAAGGGACAGGCAATCAGCCCCAGCATTTT. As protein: CASSQDQGTGNQPQHF.

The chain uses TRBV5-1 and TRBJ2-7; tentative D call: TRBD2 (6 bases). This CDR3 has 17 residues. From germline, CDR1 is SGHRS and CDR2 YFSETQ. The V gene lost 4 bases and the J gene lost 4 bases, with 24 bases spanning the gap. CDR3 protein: CASSPGTENGLLYEQYF. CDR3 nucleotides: TGCGCCAGCAGCCCAGGGACTGAAAACGGCCTTTTATACGAGCAGTACTTC.

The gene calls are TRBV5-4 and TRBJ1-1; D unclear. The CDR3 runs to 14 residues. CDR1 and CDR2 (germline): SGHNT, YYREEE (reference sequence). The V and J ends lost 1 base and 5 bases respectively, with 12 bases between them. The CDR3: CASSLNSPGTEAFF. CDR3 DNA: TGTGCCAGCAGCTTGAATTCCCCCGGGACTGAAGCTTTCTTT. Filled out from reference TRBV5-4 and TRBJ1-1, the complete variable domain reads ETGVTQSPTHLIKTRGQQVTLRCSSQSGHNTVSWYQQALGQGPQFIFQYYREEENGRGNFPPRFSGLQFPNYSSELNVNALELDDSALYLCASSLNSPGTEAFFGQGTRLTVV.

CDR3 sequence: CASSFGGNYNEQFF. The CDR3 region has the DNA TGTGCCAGCAGCTTCGGGGGAAACTACAATGAGCAGTTCTTC. V and J are TRBV7-3 and TRBJ2-1; D perhaps matches TRBD2 (6 bases). Per the germline V gene, CDR1 is SGHTA and CDR2 is FQGTGA. CDR3 length equals 14 residues. V lost 3 bases, J lost 3 bases, and 9 bases lay in between.

CDR3 in amino acids: CASRGQDTSSYEQYF. The CDR3 nucleotides are TGTGCCAGCAGAGGTCAAGACACCAGCTCCTACGAGCAGTACTTC. This chain links TRBV6-6 with TRBJ2-7; D is ambiguous. The CDR3 length is 15 residues. The germline V gene has CDR1 MNHNY and CDR2 SVGAGI (reference sequence). The ends were cut back, 6 bases at V and 0 bases at J, with 15 bases in the middle.

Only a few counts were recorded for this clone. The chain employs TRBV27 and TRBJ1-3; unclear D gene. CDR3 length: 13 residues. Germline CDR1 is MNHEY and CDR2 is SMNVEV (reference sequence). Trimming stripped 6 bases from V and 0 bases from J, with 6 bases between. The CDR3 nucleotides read TGTGCCAGCAGCCTCCGCTCTGGAAACACCATATATTTT. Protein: CASSLRSGNTIYF.

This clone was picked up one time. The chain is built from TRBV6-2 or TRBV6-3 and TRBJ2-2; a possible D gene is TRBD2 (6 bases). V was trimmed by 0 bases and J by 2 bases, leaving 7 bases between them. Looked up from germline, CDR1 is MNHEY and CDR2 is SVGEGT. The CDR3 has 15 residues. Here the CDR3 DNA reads TGTGCCAGCAGTTACTCGGGACTTAACACCGGGGAGCTGTTTTTT. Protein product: CASSYSGLNTGELFF.

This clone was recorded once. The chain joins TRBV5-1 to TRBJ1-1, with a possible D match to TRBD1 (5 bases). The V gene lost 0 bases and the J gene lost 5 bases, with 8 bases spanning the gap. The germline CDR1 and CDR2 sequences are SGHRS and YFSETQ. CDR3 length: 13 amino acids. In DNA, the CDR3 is TGCGCCAGCAGCTTGGTTCGGGGGACTGAAGCTTTCTTT. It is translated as CASSLVRGTEAFF.